Listed below are T cell receptor beta chains from one sample, sequenced in a study of blood T cells in healthy people across ages. TCRdb processed the 5' RACE reads anew with MiXCR; each CDR3 protein has one entry. This sample has under 2 million distinct CDR3 sequences, with roughly 30% found just once. The sample taken for sequencing was blood. The origin of the receptors is a woman aged 25 to 39 in good health. Each CDR3 is given with its conserved first and last residue. The D gene is left open where the match is weak. The size field is filled for only some rows; it gives once, few, many or a size class.

J	V	D	size	DNA	CDR3
TRBJ2-1	TRBV6-1	NA	NA	TGTGCCAGCAGTCCAAGCACCATTTCCTACAATGAGCAGTTCTTC	CASSPSTISYNEQFF
TRBJ2-1	TRBV20-1	TRBD2	few	TGCAGTGCTAGTACTAGCGGGGGACTTGAGCAGTTCTTC	CSASTSGGLEQFF
TRBJ1-1	TRBV7-9	NA	NA	TGTGCCAGCAGCATATTAATGAACACTGAAGCTTTCTTT	CASSILMNTEAFF
TRBJ2-3	TRBV5-6	NA	NA	TGTGCCAGCAGCTTTTCATCCCCCGGTGGAGATACGCAGTATTTT	CASSFSSPGGDTQYF
TRBJ2-7	TRBV28	TRBD2	NA	TGTGCGCTACAGGCTAGCGGGAGACTGTCCTACGAGCAGTACTTC	CALQASGRLSYEQYF
TRBJ1-2	TRBV7-2	TRBD1	NA	TGTGCCAGCAGCTTGGAGGGACAGGGCTACACCTTC	CASSLEGQGYTF
TRBJ1-2	TRBV20-1	NA	once	TGCAGTGCCCCTCCCGGGAGGGGAGACTATGGCTACACCTTC	CSAPPGRGDYGYTF
TRBJ1-1	TRBV4-1	TRBD1	NA	TGCGCCAGCAGCCAACGACAGGGGGCTCGAGCTTTCTTT	CASSQRQGARAFF
TRBJ2-1	TRBV9	NA	few	TGTGCCAGCAGCGAGACATCGTTTGAGCAGTTCTTC	CASSETSFEQFF
TRBJ2-1	TRBV6-1	NA	few	TGTGCCAGCACATTAGATCCCTACAATGAGCAGTTCTTC	CASTLDPYNEQFF
TRBJ2-3	TRBV9	NA	NA	TGTGCCAGCAGCGTAGACGCGGGACAGTCCAACACAGATACGCAGTATTTT	CASSVDAGQSNTDTQYF
TRBJ1-5	TRBV6-2/TRBV6-3	TRBD1	NA	TGTGCCAGCACAGGACAGGGTTTTCAGCCCCAGCATTTT	CASTGQGFQPQHF
TRBJ1-2	TRBV27	NA	NA	TGTGCCAGCAGTTCCCTGGGGGGTACGGGTCCTAACTATGGCTACACCTTC	CASSSLGGTGPNYGYTF
TRBJ2-7	TRBV28	TRBD1	few	TGTGCCAGCAACCCAGCGACAGGGGGGTACGAGCAGTACTTC	CASNPATGGYEQYF
TRBJ2-7	TRBV7-3	NA	NA	TGTGCCAGCAGCCGGTCCTCCGGGACGGATTACGAGCAGTACTTC	CASSRSSGTDYEQYF
TRBJ1-4	TRBV12-3/TRBV12-4	NA	NA	TGTGCCAGCAGCCACCAGGACTTTGGCGGTGAAAAACTGTTTTTT	CASSHQDFGGEKLFF
TRBJ2-7	TRBV27	NA	NA	TGTGCCAGCAGAAGAGTTAGGGGGGCCTACGAGCAGTACTTC	CASRRVRGAYEQYF
TRBJ2-1	TRBV7-9	TRBD2	many	TGTGCCAGCAGCTTTCCGGGGGGCTCCTACAATGAGCAGTTCTTC	CASSFPGGSYNEQFF
TRBJ2-7	TRBV7-8	NA	few	TGTGCCAGCAGCTTAATTATCGTAGGCGAACAGTACTTC	CASSLIIVGEQYF
TRBJ2-5	TRBV5-1	TRBD2	NA	TGCGCCAGCAGCCGAACAGGACTAGCGGGAGCCCAAGAGACCCAGTACTTC	CASSRTGLAGAQETQYF
TRBJ2-6	TRBV7-9	NA	few	TGTGCCAGCAGCTTAAATTTCGCTGGGGCCAACGTCCTGACTTTC	CASSLNFAGANVLTF
TRBJ2-3	TRBV3-1	TRBD2	few	TGTGCCAGCAGCCTCTTCGGGACTAGCGGGCCCACAGATACGCAGTATTTT	CASSLFGTSGPTDTQYF
TRBJ1-2	TRBV7-2	NA	few	TGTGCCAGCAGGATACAGCCCATACAGAACCCCTATGGCTACACCTTC	CASRIQPIQNPYGYTF
TRBJ2-1	TRBV9	TRBD2	NA	TGTGCCAGCAGCCCAGAGGGACTAGCGGGCGAGCAGTTCTTC	CASSPEGLAGEQFF
TRBJ2-2	TRBV20-1	NA	NA	TGCAGTGCTAGTATCGTAGAGGGCACCGGGGAGCTGTTTTTT	CSASIVEGTGELFF
TRBJ1-1	TRBV4-1	NA	NA	TGCGCCAGCAGCCAAGTGGGGGGGCGGTGGGCTTTCTTT	CASSQVGGRWAFF
TRBJ1-5	TRBV5-5	NA	NA	TGTGCCAGCAGCTTCAGGTTTCGGGATCAGCCCCAGCATTTT	CASSFRFRDQPQHF
TRBJ2-1	TRBV18	TRBD2	NA	TGTGCCAGCTCACCACCGGGACTAGCGGGGGGGCTATCCTACAATGAGCAGTTCTTC	CASSPPGLAGGLSYNEQFF
TRBJ2-3	TRBV7-9	NA	NA	TGTGCCAGCAGCGCCCGGGGACACCGCACAGATACGCAGTATTTT	CASSARGHRTDTQYF
TRBJ2-5	TRBV7-2	TRBD2	few	TGTGCCAGCAGCGTGTCGACTAGCGGGGGGCGGGAGACCCAGTACTTC	CASSVSTSGGRETQYF
TRBJ2-7	TRBV5-1	NA	few	TGCGCCAGCAGCTTGGAAGGACAGCAGTACTTC	CASSLEGQQYF
TRBJ2-1	TRBV6-5	NA	NA	TGTGCCAGCAGTTACGTACTAACGAGCTCCTACAATGAGCAGTTCTTC	CASSYVLTSSYNEQFF
TRBJ2-1	TRBV27	TRBD2	NA	TGTGCCAGCAGTTTATATAGACTAGCGGAGCAGTTCTTC	CASSLYRLAEQFF
TRBJ1-2	TRBV6-1	TRBD1	NA	TGTGCCACTACGACAGGGGGCGGTGGCTACACCTTC	CATTTGGGGYTF
TRBJ1-5	TRBV29-1	TRBD1	NA	TGCAGCGTTGCGGGACAGGATGGAAATCAGCCCCAGCATTTT	CSVAGQDGNQPQHF
TRBJ2-7	TRBV7-2	NA	NA	TGTGCCAGCAGCTCACAGGGGGGGGGTTACGAGCAGTACTTC	CASSSQGGGYEQYF
TRBJ1-5	TRBV7-2	NA	NA	TGTGCCAGCAGCTTACTGGGGTCTCCCCAGCATTTT	CASSLLGSPQHF
TRBJ2-2	TRBV10-3	NA	NA	TGTGCCATCAGTGAGATTAGTAGGTACACCGGGGAGCTGTTTTTT	CAISEISRYTGELFF
TRBJ2-7	TRBV20-1	NA	many	TGCAGTGCTAGGACTTCCTACGAGCAGTACTTC	CSARTSYEQYF
TRBJ2-7	TRBV9	NA	few	TGTGCCAGCAGCGTCTGCTACGAGCAGTACTTC	CASSVCYEQYF
TRBJ2-3	TRBV9	TRBD2	few	TGTGCCAGCAGCGTTGGATCTAGCGGGGGGCACACAGATACGCAGTATTTT	CASSVGSSGGHTDTQYF
TRBJ1-2	TRBV12-3/TRBV12-4	NA	few	TGTGCCAGCAGCGTGGGGGCGATCGACTATGGCTACACCTTC	CASSVGAIDYGYTF
TRBJ2-1	TRBV27	TRBD2	NA	TGTGCCAGCAGCTGGACTAGCGGGGATTACAATGAGCAGTTCTTC	CASSWTSGDYNEQFF
TRBJ1-2	TRBV10-3	NA	few	TGTGCCGTTGGAAGAGGGATGGGTAACTATGGCTACACCTTC	CAVGRGMGNYGYTF
TRBJ2-1	TRBV5-1	TRBD2	NA	TGCGCCAGCAGCTGGACCGGCGGGAGCTCCTACAATGAGCAGTTCTTC	CASSWTGGSSYNEQFF
TRBJ1-2	TRBV10-3	NA	NA	TGTGCCATCACCCAGGGATCAGACTATGGCTACACCTTC	CAITQGSDYGYTF
TRBJ2-5	TRBV7-6	TRBD2	NA	TGTGCCAGCAGCTCCCGACTAGAGAGCGGGGGGGAGACCCAGTACTTC	CASSSRLESGGETQYF
TRBJ2-5	TRBV6-1	NA	NA	TGTGCCAGCACTTGGAACGAGGGGCAAGAGGCCCAGTACTTC	CASTWNEGQEAQYF
TRBJ2-4	TRBV11-2	NA	NA	TGTGCCAGCAGTTTGACCGGGACACTAGCCAAAAACATTCAGTACTTC	CASSLTGTLAKNIQYF
TRBJ2-7	TRBV11-1	NA	NA	TGTGCCAGCTCAGACTGGGGCAGCTCCTACGAGCAGTACTTC	CASSDWGSSYEQYF
TRBJ1-1	TRBV29-1	NA	few	TGCAGCGTTGCAGGCCGTCAGGGTAACACTGAAGCTTTCTTT	CSVAGRQGNTEAFF
TRBJ2-7	TRBV9	TRBD2	NA	TGTGCCAGCAGCGTAAGGACTGGCGGGGGAACCTTGTACTTC	CASSVRTGGGTLYF
TRBJ2-3	TRBV20-1	TRBD1	once	TGCAGTGCTAAAGGGACAGGGGGCAAATATGCGCAGTATTTT	CSAKGTGGKYAQYF
TRBJ2-3	TRBV3-1	TRBD1	NA	TGTGCCAGCAGCCAAGATACCCAGGGGGAAGATACGCAGTATTTT	CASSQDTQGEDTQYF
TRBJ2-2	TRBV28	TRBD2	NA	TGTGCCAGCAGTGCGGGACTAGCGGACACCGGGGAGCTGTTTTTT	CASSAGLADTGELFF
TRBJ2-7	TRBV20-1	NA	few	TGCAGTGCTCCGGAAGGAGGGAAGTCCTACGAGCAGTACTTC	CSAPEGGKSYEQYF
TRBJ2-3	TRBV28	TRBD1	NA	TGTGCCAGCAGTGCGGACAGGGGTCGGGGCACAGATACGCGGTATTTT	CASSADRGRGTDTRYF
TRBJ2-3	TRBV20-1	TRBD2	NA	TGCAGTGCTAGAGATCTGGCGGGAGTAGCAGATACGCAGTATTTT	CSARDLAGVADTQYF
TRBJ1-1	TRBV2	NA	NA	TGTGCCAGCAGCAAAAGACAGGAGAACACTGAAGCTTTCTTT	CASSKRQENTEAFF
TRBJ2-4	TRBV15	NA	NA	TGTGCCACCAGCAGAGAGGACACAAACATTCAGTACTTC	CATSREDTNIQYF